This is a list of T cell receptor beta chains from one sample in a study of cytomegalovirus exposure and HLA in healthy donors. Assay: immunoSEQ multiplex PCR; the TCRdb copy retains only in-frame clones and omits some. Of under 150,000 clones in the sample, approximately 86% were seen once. Sequencing used PBMCs. Every receptor here comes from a man between 18 and 29 years old in good health and CMV-seropositive. Both conserved end residues are part of each CDR3. A D gene is named only where the DNA matches it firmly. The size of a clone is reported for some rows only, either as once, few or many, or as a class for expanded clones.

clone_size	v_call	d_call	j_call	cdr3_aa	cdr3_nt
NA	TRBV7-9	NA	TRBJ2-1	CASSLAQGVVHNEQFF	TGTGCCAGCAGCTTAGCGCAAGGGGTTGTTCACAATGAGCAGTTCTTC
NA	TRBV7-9	NA	TRBJ1-4	CASSSFRRVDEKLFF	TGTGCCAGCTCCTCTTTTCGGAGGGTTGATGAAAAACTGTTTTTT
NA	TRBV18	NA	TRBJ1-4	CASSRDIGQEKLFF	TGTGCCAGCTCCAGGGACATCGGGCAGGAAAAACTGTTTTTT
NA	TRBV5-1	TRBD1	TRBJ2-7	CASTWTGSAYEQYF	TGCGCCAGCACCTGGACAGGGTCCGCCTACGAGCAGTACTTC
NA	TRBV18	TRBD1	TRBJ2-5	CASSPNRGQETQYF	TGTGCCAGCTCACCAAACAGGGGCCAAGAGACCCAGTACTTC
NA	TRBV5-1	TRBD1	TRBJ1-2	CASSLVGQGIDGYTF	TGCGCCAGCAGCTTGGTAGGACAGGGTATTGATGGCTACACCTTC
NA	TRBV27	TRBD2	TRBJ2-1	CASSLRGRGASSYNEQFF	TGTGCCAGCAGTCTCCGGGGGCGGGGGGCCTCCTCCTACAATGAGCAGTTCTTC
NA	TRBV12-5	NA	TRBJ1-5	CASGLRGTLTRSNQPQHF	TGTGCTAGTGGTTTGAGAGGGACACTTACCCGTAGCAATCAGCCCCAGCATTTT
NA	TRBV12-5	NA	TRBJ2-5	CASGLVEEKETQYF	TGTGCTAGTGGTTTGGTAGAGGAGAAAGAGACCCAGTACTTC
NA	TRBV5-1	TRBD1	TRBJ2-7	CASSDRTGPYEQYF	TGCGCCAGCAGTGACAGGACAGGTCCCTACGAGCAGTACTTC
NA	TRBV7-9	TRBD2	TRBJ2-5	CASSPRGGLQETQYF	TGTGCCAGCAGCCCCCGGGGGGGCCTACAAGAGACCCAGTACTTC
NA	TRBV4-1	NA	TRBJ2-5	CASSQDYGKTTVSAQYF	TGCGCCAGCAGCCAAGATTATGGCAAGACAACAGTATCGGCCCAGTACTTC
few	TRBV7-9	NA	TRBJ1-2	CASSLEVRNYGYTF	TGTGCCAGCAGCTTAGAAGTCAGGAACTATGGCTACACCTTC
NA	TRBV7-2	NA	TRBJ2-7	CATGRRFSYEQYF	TGTGCCACCGGGAGACGCTTCTCCTACGAGCAGTACTTC
NA	TRBV2	NA	TRBJ1-6	CASSEVAGVYNSPLHF	TGTGCCAGCAGTGAAGTCGCAGGGGTCTATAATTCACCCCTCCACTTT
NA	TRBV6-4	NA	TRBJ1-1	CASSGTVPIFPKEVNTEAFF	TGTGCCAGCAGTGGTACAGTGCCCATATTCCCCAAAGAAGTGAACACTGAAGCTTTCTTT
NA	TRBV2	NA	TRBJ1-1	CASSVDSRLNTEAFF	TGTGCCAGCAGTGTGGACAGCCGGTTGAACACTGAAGCTTTCTTT
NA	TRBV5-1	NA	TRBJ1-2	CASSLTGYGYTF	TGCGCCAGCAGCCTCACAGGGTATGGCTACACCTTC
once	TRBV5-1	NA	TRBJ1-3	CASTLGGSEGNTIYF	TGCGCCAGCACCCTGGGGGGATCGGAGGGAAACACCATATATTTT
once	TRBV18	NA	TRBJ2-2	CASSSTKRTATDTGELFF	TGTGCCAGCTCATCAACTAAAAGGACAGCAACCGACACCGGGGAGCTGTTTTTT
NA	TRBV7-9	NA	TRBJ2-3	CASSLWGDSTDTQYF	TGTGCCAGCAGCTTATGGGGGGATAGCACAGATACGCAGTATTTT
NA	TRBV5-8	NA	TRBJ1-5	CASSLPGGGNQPQHF	TGTGCCAGCAGCTTGCCTGGGGGCGGCAATCAGCCCCAGCATTTT
many	TRBV9	NA	TRBJ1-2	CASSVAEGLGNYGYTF	TGTGCCAGCAGCGTAGCTGAGGGACTAGGCAACTATGGCTACACCTTC
NA	TRBV5-4	NA	TRBJ2-7	CASSEGGSRSYEQYF	TGTGCCAGCAGCGAAGGAGGGAGTCGGAGCTACGAGCAGTACTTC
NA	TRBV28	TRBD2	TRBJ2-2	CASSAQKKLAGGPAGELFF	TGTGCCAGCAGTGCCCAGAAGAAACTAGCGGGAGGCCCAGCCGGGGAGCTGTTTTTT
few	TRBV18	NA	TRBJ1-4	CASSPASGGNEKLFF	TGTGCCAGCTCACCCGCCTCGGGGGGCAATGAAAAACTGTTTTTT
NA	TRBV7-9	NA	TRBJ2-7	CASSSTGFSIEQYF	TGTGCCAGCAGCTCTACAGGGTTTTCCATCGAGCAGTACTTC